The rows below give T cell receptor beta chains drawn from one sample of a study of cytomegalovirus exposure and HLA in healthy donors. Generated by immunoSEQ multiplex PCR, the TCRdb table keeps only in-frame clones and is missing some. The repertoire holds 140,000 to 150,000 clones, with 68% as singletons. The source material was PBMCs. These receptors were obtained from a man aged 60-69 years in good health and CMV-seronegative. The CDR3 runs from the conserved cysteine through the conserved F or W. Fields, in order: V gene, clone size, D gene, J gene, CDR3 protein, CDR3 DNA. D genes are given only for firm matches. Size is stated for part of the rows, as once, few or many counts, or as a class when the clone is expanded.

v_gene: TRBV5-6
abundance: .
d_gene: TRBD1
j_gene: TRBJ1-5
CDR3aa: CASSSWTGTHQPQHF
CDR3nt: TGTGCCAGCAGCTCATGGACAGGGACCCATCAGCCCCAGCATTTT

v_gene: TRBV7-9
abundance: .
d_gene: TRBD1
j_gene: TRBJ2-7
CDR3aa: CASSRDRYEQYF
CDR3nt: TGTGCCAGCAGCCGGGACAGGTACGAGCAGTACTTC

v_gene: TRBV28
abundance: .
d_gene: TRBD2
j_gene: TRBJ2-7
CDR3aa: CASTERLASYEQYF
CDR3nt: TGTGCCAGCACCGAGAGACTAGCCTCCTACGAGCAGTACTTC

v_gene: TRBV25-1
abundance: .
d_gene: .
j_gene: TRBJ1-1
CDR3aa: CASSERGSTEAFF
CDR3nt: TGTGCCAGCAGTGAGAGAGGAAGCACTGAAGCTTTCTTT

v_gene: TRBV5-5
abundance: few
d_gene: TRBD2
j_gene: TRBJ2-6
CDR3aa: CASSFPGGPRPANVLTF
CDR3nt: TGTGCCAGCAGCTTCCCGGGAGGGCCTCGCCCCGCCAACGTCCTGACTTTC

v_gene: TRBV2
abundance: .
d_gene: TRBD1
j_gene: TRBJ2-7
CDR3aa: CASSEPGTGTYEQYF
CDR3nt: TGTGCCAGCAGTGAACCCGGGACAGGGACCTACGAGCAGTACTTC

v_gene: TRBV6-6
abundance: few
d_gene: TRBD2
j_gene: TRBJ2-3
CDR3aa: CASRVLAGVADTQYF
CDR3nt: TGTGCCAGCAGGGTACTAGCGGGAGTGGCAGATACGCAGTATTTT

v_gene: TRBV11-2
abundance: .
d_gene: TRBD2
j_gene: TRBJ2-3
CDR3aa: CASSLGLAPDTQYF
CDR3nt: TGTGCCAGCAGCCTGGGACTAGCACCAGATACGCAGTATTTT

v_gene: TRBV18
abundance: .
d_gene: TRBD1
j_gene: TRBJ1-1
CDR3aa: CASSPRDRPTEAFF
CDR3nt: TGTGCCAGCTCACCGAGGGACAGGCCCACTGAAGCTTTCTTT

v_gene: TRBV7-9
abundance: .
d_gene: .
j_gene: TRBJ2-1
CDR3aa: CASSRGVDNEQFF
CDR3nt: TGTGCCAGCAGCCGCGGGGTGGACAATGAGCAGTTCTTC

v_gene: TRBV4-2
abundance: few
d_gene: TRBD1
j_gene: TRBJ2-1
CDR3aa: CASTLARTGNNEQFF
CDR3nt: TGTGCCAGCACCCTAGCCAGGACAGGGAACAATGAGCAGTTCTTC

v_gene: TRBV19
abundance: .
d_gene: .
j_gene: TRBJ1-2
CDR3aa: CASSISLLSPGYTF
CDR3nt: TGTGCCAGTAGTATCTCATTACTTAGCCCTGGCTACACCTTC

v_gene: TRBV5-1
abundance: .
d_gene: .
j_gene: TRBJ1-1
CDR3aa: CASRRDTMNTEAFF
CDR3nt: TGCGCCAGCCGCAGGGATACCATGAACACTGAAGCTTTCTTT

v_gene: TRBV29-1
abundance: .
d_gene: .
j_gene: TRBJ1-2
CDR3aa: CSALRTENYGYTF
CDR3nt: TGCAGCGCCTTAAGGACAGAGAACTATGGCTACACCTTC

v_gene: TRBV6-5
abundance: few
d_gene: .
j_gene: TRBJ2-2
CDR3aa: CASSYSWEPNTGELFF
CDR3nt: TGTGCCAGCAGTTACTCGTGGGAGCCGAACACCGGGGAGCTGTTTTTT

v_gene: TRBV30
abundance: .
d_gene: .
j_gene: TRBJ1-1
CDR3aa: CAWSRKTGSRTEAFF
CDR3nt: TGTGCCTGGAGCCGAAAAACAGGGTCGAGGACTGAAGCTTTCTTT

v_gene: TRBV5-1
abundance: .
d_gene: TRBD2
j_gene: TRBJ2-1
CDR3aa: CASSFGLAGGVSYNEQFF
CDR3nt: TGCGCCAGCAGCTTTGGACTAGCGGGAGGTGTTTCCTACAATGAGCAGTTCTTC

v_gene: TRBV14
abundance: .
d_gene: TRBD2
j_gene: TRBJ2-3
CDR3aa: CASTLGRGTDTQYF
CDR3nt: TGTGCCAGCACCCTTGGGAGGGGCACAGATACGCAGTATTTT

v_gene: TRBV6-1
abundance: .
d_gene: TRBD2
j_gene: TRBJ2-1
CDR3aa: CASSTTSGGEQFF
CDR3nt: TGTGCCAGCAGTACTACTAGCGGGGGGGAACAGTTCTTC

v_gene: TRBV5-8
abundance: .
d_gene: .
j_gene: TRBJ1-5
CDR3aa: CASSLTDTNQPQHF
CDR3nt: TGTGCCAGCAGCCTTACCGATACTAATCAGCCCCAGCATTTT

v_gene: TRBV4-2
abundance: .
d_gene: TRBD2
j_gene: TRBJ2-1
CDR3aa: CASSQVKLAGGGSSYNEQFF
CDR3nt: TGTGCCAGCAGCCAAGTTAAACTAGCGGGAGGTGGGAGCTCCTACAATGAGCAGTTCTTC

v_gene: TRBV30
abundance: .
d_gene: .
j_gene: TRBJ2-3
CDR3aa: CAWSRAGLADTQYF
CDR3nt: TGTGCCTGGAGTCGGGCGGGACTCGCAGATACGCAGTATTTT

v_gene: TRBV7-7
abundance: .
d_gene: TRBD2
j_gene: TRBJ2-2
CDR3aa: CASSLALAGATGELFF
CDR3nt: TGTGCTAGCAGCTTAGCCCTAGCGGGAGCCACCGGGGAGCTGTTTTTT

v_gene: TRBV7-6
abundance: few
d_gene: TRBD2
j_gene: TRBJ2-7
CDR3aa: CASSLGAGTTLLEQYF
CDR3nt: TGTGCCAGCAGCTTAGGGGCGGGGACTACTCTACTCGAGCAGTACTTC

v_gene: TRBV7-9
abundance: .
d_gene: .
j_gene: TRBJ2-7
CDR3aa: CASSLGIEQYF
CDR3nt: TGTGCCAGCAGCTTAGGTATCGAGCAGTACTTC

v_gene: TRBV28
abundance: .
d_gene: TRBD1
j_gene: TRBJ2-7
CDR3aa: CASSYRGRWEQYF
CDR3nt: TGTGCCAGCAGTTACAGGGGGCGCTGGGAGCAGTACTTC

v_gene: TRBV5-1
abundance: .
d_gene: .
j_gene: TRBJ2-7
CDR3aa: CASSFSSESPYEQYF
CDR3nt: TGCGCCAGCAGCTTTTCATCGGAGTCCCCATACGAGCAGTACTTC

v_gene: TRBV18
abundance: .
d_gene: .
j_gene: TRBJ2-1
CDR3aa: CASSPPTGLVDNEQFF
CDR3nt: TGTGCCAGCTCACCCCCTACAGGGCTCGTGGACAATGAGCAGTTCTTC

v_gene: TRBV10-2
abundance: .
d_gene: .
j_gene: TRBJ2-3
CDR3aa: CASSEGYPDFTDTQYF
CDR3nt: TGCGCCAGCAGTGAGGGGTATCCGGACTTCACAGATACGCAGTATTTT

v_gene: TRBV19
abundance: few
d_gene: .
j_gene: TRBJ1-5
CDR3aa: CASSHRDQPQHF
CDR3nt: TGTGCCAGTAGCCACAGGGATCAGCCCCAGCATTTT

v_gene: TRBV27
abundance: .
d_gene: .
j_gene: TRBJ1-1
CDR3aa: CASWTITTEAFF
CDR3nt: TGTGCCAGTTGGACAATCACAACTGAAGCTTTCTTT

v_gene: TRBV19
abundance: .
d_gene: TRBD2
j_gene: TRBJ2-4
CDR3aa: CASTRGSLGAKNIQYF
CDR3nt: TGTGCCAGTACCCGCGGGAGTCTGGGAGCCAAAAACATTCAGTACTTC

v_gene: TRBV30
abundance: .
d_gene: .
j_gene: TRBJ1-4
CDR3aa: CAWGPGGNEKLFF
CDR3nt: TGTGCCTGGGGCCCGGGGGGTAATGAAAAACTGTTTTTT

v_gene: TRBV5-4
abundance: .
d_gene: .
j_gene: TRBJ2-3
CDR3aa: CASRPYAGTSTDTQYF
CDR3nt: TGTGCCAGCAGGCCATACGCGGGGACTAGCACAGATACGCAGTATTTT

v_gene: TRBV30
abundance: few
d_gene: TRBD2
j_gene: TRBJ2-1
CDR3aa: CAWTSGSPNEQFF
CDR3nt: TGTGCCTGGACTAGCGGGAGCCCCAATGAGCAGTTCTTC

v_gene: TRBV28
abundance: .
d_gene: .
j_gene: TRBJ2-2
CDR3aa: CASRKSPPQTGELFF
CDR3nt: TGTGCCAGCCGTAAATCCCCCCCCCAGACCGGGGAGCTGTTTTTT

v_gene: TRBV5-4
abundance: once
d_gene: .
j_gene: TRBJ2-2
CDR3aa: CASSFIPRPNTGELFF
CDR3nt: TGTGCCAGCAGCTTCATTCCGCGGCCGAACACCGGGGAGCTGTTTTTT

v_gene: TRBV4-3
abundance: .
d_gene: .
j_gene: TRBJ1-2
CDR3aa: CASSLGQSNYGYTF
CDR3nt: TGCGCCAGCAGCCTTGGACAGTCTAACTATGGCTACACCTTC

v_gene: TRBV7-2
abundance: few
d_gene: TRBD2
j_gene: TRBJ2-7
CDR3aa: CASSLARVAGAPYEQYF
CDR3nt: TGTGCCAGCAGCTTAGCGCGTGTAGCGGGAGCCCCCTACGAGCAGTACTTC

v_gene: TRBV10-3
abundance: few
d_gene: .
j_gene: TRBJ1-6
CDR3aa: CAISEQGRSYNSPLHF
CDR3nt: TGTGCCATCAGTGAACAGGGTCGGTCCTATAATTCACCCCTCCACTTT

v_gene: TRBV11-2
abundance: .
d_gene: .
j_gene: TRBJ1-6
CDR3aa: CASSSTQLSSYNSPLHF
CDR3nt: TGTGCCAGCAGCTCGACTCAGCTTAGCTCCTATAATTCACCCCTCCACTTT

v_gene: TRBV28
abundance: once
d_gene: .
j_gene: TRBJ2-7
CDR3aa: CASSWQRKDEQYF
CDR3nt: TGTGCCAGCAGTTGGCAGCGAAAGGACGAGCAGTACTTC